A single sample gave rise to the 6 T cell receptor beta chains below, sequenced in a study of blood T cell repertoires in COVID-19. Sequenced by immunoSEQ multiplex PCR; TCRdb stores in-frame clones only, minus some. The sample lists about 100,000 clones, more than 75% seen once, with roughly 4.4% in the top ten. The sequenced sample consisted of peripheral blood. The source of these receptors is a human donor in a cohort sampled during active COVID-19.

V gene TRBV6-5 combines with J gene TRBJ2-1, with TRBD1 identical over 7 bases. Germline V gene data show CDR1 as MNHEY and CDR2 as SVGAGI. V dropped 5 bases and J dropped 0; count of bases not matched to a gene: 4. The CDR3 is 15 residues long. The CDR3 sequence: CASSLDRLSYNEQFF. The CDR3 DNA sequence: TGTGCCAGCAGTCTGGACAGGCTCTCCTACAATGAGCAGTTCTTC.

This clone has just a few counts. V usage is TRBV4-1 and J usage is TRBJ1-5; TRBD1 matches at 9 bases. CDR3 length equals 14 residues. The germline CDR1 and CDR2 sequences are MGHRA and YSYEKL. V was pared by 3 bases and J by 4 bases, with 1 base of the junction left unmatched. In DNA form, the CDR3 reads TGCGCCAGCAGCCAGACAGGGGGTAATCAGCCCCAGCATTTT. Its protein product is CASSQTGGNQPQHF.

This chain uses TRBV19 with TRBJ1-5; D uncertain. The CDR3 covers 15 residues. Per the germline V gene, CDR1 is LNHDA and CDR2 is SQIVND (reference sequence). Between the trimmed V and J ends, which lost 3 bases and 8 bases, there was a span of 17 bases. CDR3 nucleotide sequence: TGTGCCAGTAGTATTGGCCAGACACCAGTCGAGCCCCAGCATTTT. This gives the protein CASSIGQTPVEPQHF.

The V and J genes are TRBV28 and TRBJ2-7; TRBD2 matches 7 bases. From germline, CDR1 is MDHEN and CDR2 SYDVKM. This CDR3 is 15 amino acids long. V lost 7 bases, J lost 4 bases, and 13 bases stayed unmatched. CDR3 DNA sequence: TGTGCCAGCAATGTTCAGGCGGGAGATTTGTACGAGCAGTACTTC. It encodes CASNVQAGDLYEQYF.

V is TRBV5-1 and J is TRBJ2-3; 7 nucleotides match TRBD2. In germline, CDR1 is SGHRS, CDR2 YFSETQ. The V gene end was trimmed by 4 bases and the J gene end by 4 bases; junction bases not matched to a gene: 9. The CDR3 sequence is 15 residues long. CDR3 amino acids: CASSPERTSADTQYF. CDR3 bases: TGCGCCAGCAGCCCTGAAAGGACTAGTGCAGATACGCAGTATTTT.

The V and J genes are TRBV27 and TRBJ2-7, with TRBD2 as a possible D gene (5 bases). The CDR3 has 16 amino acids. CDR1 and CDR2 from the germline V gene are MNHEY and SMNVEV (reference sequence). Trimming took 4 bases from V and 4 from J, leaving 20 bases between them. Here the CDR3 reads CASSSSSGVYRYEQYF. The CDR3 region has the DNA TGTGCCAGCAGTTCAAGTTCCGGGGTCTATAGATACGAGCAGTACTTC.